The source of this T cell receptor (beta chain) is a study of type 1 regulatory T cells. Across the study: This in vitro CD4 product, T-allo10, is enriched for Tr1 cells and alloantigen-specific.

Turning to this clonotype: Its antigen is still unknown.

Unmatched junction bases numbered 13, after V lost 5 bases and J lost 6 bases. This CDR3 region has 16 residues. From the reads, TCRdb called clonotypes with MiXCR, one entry per CDR3 protein. The table has approximately 14,000 distinct CDR3 sequences, roughly an eighth seen once; the top ten hold just over 15%. The material sequenced was cultured T cells, either the whole culture or a sorted T cell fraction (not recorded which). The chain links TRBV12-3 or TRBV12-4 to TRBJ1-1, with 9 bases fitting TRBD1. The source is a human donor in good health. The CDR3 DNA is TGTGCCAGCAGTCATATCCAGGGACAGGGATACTCTGAAGCTTTCTTT. Protein product: CASSHIQGQGYSEAFF.